The 16 T cell receptor beta chains below all came from one sample that was sequenced in a study of tumor-infiltrating lymphocytes in primary liver carcinoma. Germline DNA was extracted too, while blood RNA derived from unsorted whole blood. TCR beta cDNA was reverse-transcribed from roughly 0.45 ug of total RNA. The reaction used a constant-region primer and ProtoScript II reverse transcriptase. Researchers made the TCR beta libraries by running three nested multiplex PCR rounds with slightly modified ARM-PCR. Use of TRBV1-TRBV30 forward primers with a C-beta reverse primer characterized the first two PCR rounds, which lasted 10 cycles each. TCRdb re-derived calls from the multiplex PCR reads in MiXCR, one entry per CDR3 protein. The sample contains 250,000 to 400,000 distinct CDR3 sequences, approximately 65% of which appear only once. The sequencing input was peripheral blood. These receptors were collected from a middle-aged man with primary liver carcinoma and hepatitis B virus infection.

A note on this clonotype: It may be a read error: a sequence one base away is much more abundant. The chain recombines TRBV5-1 with TRBJ2-1; 9 nucleotides align to TRBD2. The J segment lost 1 base and the V segment lost 4 bases, leaving 3 bases of the junction unmatched. The CDR3 has 15 amino acids. Germline V lookup: CDR1 SGHRS, CDR2 YFSETQ. The DNA of the CDR3 is TGCGCCAGCAGCCGGACTAGCGCTTCCTACAATGAGCAGTTCTTC. The encoded protein is CASSRTSASYNEQFF. Full variable domain (rest looked up from reference TRBV5-1 and TRBJ2-1): KAGVTQTPRYLIKTRGQQVTLSCSPISGHRSVSWYQQTPGQGLQFLFEYFSETQRNKGNFPGRFSGRQFSNSRSEMNVSTLELGDSALYLCASSRTSASYNEQFFGPGTRLTVL.

The V and J genes are TRBV7-9 and TRBJ1-6; D call uncertain. Deletions cut 5 bases from V and 7 bases from J, with 9 bases between. The CDR3 is 13 residues long. Looked up from germline, CDR1 is SEHNR and CDR2 is FQNEAQ (reference sequence). For the CDR3, the DNA is TGTGCCAGCAGCCCCAGAGAAAATTCACCCCTCCACTTT. Its translation is CASSPRENSPLHF. The full variable domain, its missing parts supplied by reference TRBV7-9 and TRBJ1-6, is DTGVSQNPRHKITKRGQNVTFRCDPISEHNRLYWYRQTLGQGPEFLTYFQNEAQLEKSRLLSDRFSAERPKGSFSTLEIQRTEQGDSAMYLCASSPRENSPLHFGNGTRLTVT.

As concerns this clonotype: Without the conserved terminal phenylalanine or tryptophan, this CDR3 likely stems from a read error. The V call is TRBV29-1, the J call TRBJ2-1, with 14 bases aligning to TRBD2. The germline CDR1 and CDR2 sequences are SQVTM and ANQGSEA. The CDR3 spans 16 residues. The CDR3 DNA reads TGCCGCGTTGATGGGTCCGGGACTAGCGGGAGTTATGAGCAGTTCCTC. Translated: CRVDGSGTSGSYEQFL.

Remarks on this clonotype: A read error may be the cause here, since a much bigger clone is one base away. The genes are TRBV11-2 and TRBJ2-1, with 9 bases matching TRBD2. This CDR3 is 15 amino acids long. Germline CDR1 SGHAT, CDR2 FQNNGV. CDR3 sequence (DNA): TGTGTCAGCAGCTTAGGTAGCGGGAGTTCCAATGAGCAGTTCTTC. Amino acids: CVSSLGSGSSNEQFF.

Worth noting for this clonotype: The germline gene is not matched at one end of the junction; a read error may be the cause. The chain links TRBV6-1 to TRBJ2-1; the match to TRBD2 covers 7 bases. The CDR3 covers 17 residues. Germline V gene sequence: CDR1 MNHNS, CDR2 SASEGT. The CDR3 sequence: CASSGRRAGSSYDEQFF. CDR3 nucleotide sequence: TGTGCCAGCAGTGGCAGAAGAGCGGGATCGTCCTACGATGAGCAGTTCTTC.

This chain joins TRBV6-6 and TRBJ2-1; the D is unclear. The CDR3 covers 13 residues. Germline CDR1 is MNHNY and CDR2 is SVGAGI (reference sequence). V lost 5 bases and J 8 bases, leaving 13 bases between the germline ends. The CDR3 is CASSASGLDEQFF. In DNA, the CDR3 is TGTGCCAGCAGTGCCTCGGGTCTCGATGAGCAGTTCTTC.

This chain uses TRBV5-5 with TRBJ2-3; 9 bases line up with TRBD2. V gave up 2 bases and J gave up 1 base; unmatched junction bases: 8. CDR3 length equals 17 residues. Germline CDR1 reads SGHKS; CDR2 reads YYEKEE (reference sequence). Here the CDR3 DNA reads TGTGCCAGCAGCTTAGGGCTAGCGGGATCACGCACAGATACGCAGTATTTT. Translation gives CASSLGLAGSRTDTQYF.

This clonotype was seen a single time. This rearrangement joins TRBV30 to TRBJ2-7; 8 positions match TRBD2. The CDR3 covers 11 residues. Looked up from germline, CDR1 is GTSNPN and CDR2 is SVGIG (reference sequence). For the CDR3, the DNA is TGTGGGGCGGGAGGTTCCTACGAGCAGTACTTC. Amino acid sequence: CGAGGSYEQYF.

This clonotype was observed a few times. The rearrangement uses TRBV7-8 and TRBJ1-3; no clear D. Deletions cut 2 bases from V and 0 bases from J, with 2 bases between. CDR1 is SGHVS, CDR2 FQNEAQ, per germline. The CDR3 contains 13 residues. The DNA for the CDR3 is TGTGCCAGCAGCTTAAGCTCTGGAAACACCATATATTTT. Amino acids: CASSLSSGNTIYF.

The CDR3: CASSSSGSLLQQYF. The DNA of the CDR3 is TGTGCCAGCAGTTCTAGCGGGAGTCTACTCCAGCAGTATTTT. V gene TRBV7-9 combines with J gene TRBJ2-3; 10 bases fit TRBD2. This CDR3 comprises 14 residues. V shed 6 bases and J 11 bases; nucleotides not matched to a gene: 11. Germline CDR1 SEHNR, CDR2 FQNEAQ (reference sequence).

This clonotype occurred many times. The rearrangement joins TRBV12-3 or TRBV12-4 to TRBJ1-1; D gene unclear. The length of the CDR3 is 14 residues. Trimming removed 6 bases from V and 4 bases from J, with 15 bases in between. The CDR3 here is CASSAGWARTEAFF. The CDR3 DNA sequence: TGTGCCAGCAGCGCGGGGTGGGCGCGCACTGAAGCTTTCTTT.

Comments on this clonotype: This sequence may be a read error, since a much larger clone differs from it by one base. The chain uses TRBV6-6 and TRBJ1-2; weak D call: TRBD1 (6 bases). Germline lookup yields CDR1 MNHNY and CDR2 SVGAGI (reference sequence). The CDR3 spans 12 residues. V dropped 6 bases and J dropped 9 bases, with 14 bases sitting between them. CDR3 sequence reads: CASRLYTGSYTF. The DNA for the CDR3 is TGTGCCAGCAGACTATACACAGGGAGCTACACCTTC.

As regards this clonotype: Since the CDR3 does not end with the conserved phenylalanine or tryptophan, this likely comes from a read error. CDR3: CASTYSGSPSYEQYL. The CDR3 bases are TGTGCCAGCACCTATAGCGGGAGTCCCTCCTACGAGCAGTACCTC. This chain links TRBV6-1 with TRBJ2-7, with 9 bases identical to TRBD2. V trimming: 7 bases; J trimming: 0 bases; junction bases outside the gene matches: 7. There are 15 residues in the CDR3. Germline lookup yields CDR1 MNHNS and CDR2 SASEGT.

The table lists this clonotype with many counts. This rearrangement joins TRBV11-2 to TRBJ2-7; D gene unclear. This CDR3 is 14 amino acids long. V lost 2 bases and J lost 0, with 8 bases in between. CDR1 and CDR2 from the germline V gene are SGHAT and FQNNGV. The CDR3 DNA reads TGTGCCAGCAGCTTAATTGGTTCCTCCTACGAGCAGTACTTC. Translated, it gives CASSLIGSSYEQYF.

This sequence joins TRBV5-1 and TRBJ1-2, with 7 bases matching TRBD1. The trim removed 0 bases at V and 5 bases at J, leaving 4 bases unmatched. The CDR3 length is 14 residues. The germline gives CDR1 SGHRS, CDR2 YFSETQ. CDR3 in DNA: TGCGCCAGCAGCTTGGACAGGGGAGAATATGGCTACACCTTC. This translates into CASSLDRGEYGYTF.

In this sample, this clonotype turned up many times. This chain connects TRBV6-5 to TRBJ2-5, with 9 bases matching TRBD2. Germline V gives CDR1 MNHEY, CDR2 SVGAGI. The CDR3 runs 15 residues. The V and J ends lost 0 bases and 4 bases, in that order; junction bases with no gene match: 3. CDR3 nucleotides: TGTGCCAGCAGTTACTCGCTAGCGGGAATAGAGACCCAGTACTTC. Translated: CASSYSLAGIETQYF.